Listed below are T cell receptor beta chains from one sample, sequenced in a study of cytotoxic CD8 clonotypes in ibrutinib-treated CLL. Generated by immunoSEQ multiplex PCR, the TCRdb table keeps only in-frame clones and is missing some. There are about 130,000 clones in the sample; approximately 80% occur only once, and 10% to 15% lies in the top ten. Source: PBMCs, taken after 12 months of ibrutinib treatment. The source is a human donor with chronic lymphocytic leukemia. Each CDR3 is given with its conserved first and last residue. A D gene is named only where the DNA matches it firmly.

D gene,V gene,J gene,CDR3 protein
.,TRBV4-2,TRBJ2-1,CASSQAGSGRNEQFF
.,TRBV25-1,TRBJ1-1,CASSESPPDTEAFF
.,TRBV4-3,TRBJ1-1,CASSRTENTEAFF
TRBD1,TRBV25-1,TRBJ1-1,CASHTGTGDWNTEAFF
.,TRBV19,TRBJ2-3,CASVPPTSDTQYF
.,TRBV7-2,TRBJ2-7,CASSPSTAPQYF
TRBD2,TRBV27,TRBJ2-5,CASSSPGLAGVGETQYF
.,TRBV7-2,TRBJ1-2,CASSLSVDFMRYTF
.,TRBV20-1,TRBJ2-3,CSASTDTQYF
TRBD1,TRBV7-2,TRBJ1-2,CASSSRQGGNYGYTF
.,TRBV5-5,TRBJ1-1,CASSLVGPGAFF
.,TRBV21-1,TRBJ2-5,CASSSGNRVGETQYF
.,TRBV5-1,TRBJ2-5,CASSAGTAGETQYF
TRBD1,TRBV28,TRBJ1-2,CASSETGEFGGYTF
TRBD2,TRBV2,TRBJ2-1,CASRKMSGLDADEQFF
.,TRBV6-1,TRBJ1-1,CASSELSGWDTEAFF
.,TRBV9,TRBJ1-1,CASSPRAYTEAFF
TRBD1,TRBV18,TRBJ1-2,CASSPSGGVEGYGYTF
TRBD1,TRBV4-1,TRBJ2-5,CASSQDTGGRETQYF
.,TRBV27,TRBJ2-3,CASSFSPNFNTQYF
.,TRBV4-3,TRBJ1-4,CASSPRSGEKLFF
.,TRBV19,TRBJ1-1,CASSRWQMNTEAFF
.,TRBV7-9,TRBJ2-1,CASSLLGRGEQFF
TRBD1,TRBV5-6,TRBJ1-1,CASSSYRGGNTEAFF
.,TRBV29-1,TRBJ2-2,CSGRTATGELFF
TRBD1,TRBV9,TRBJ2-1,CASSATGGSEQFF
TRBD1,TRBV7-2,TRBJ2-7,CASSSWTGETYEQYF
.,TRBV30,TRBJ1-1,CAWSRRGSGDTEAFF
.,TRBV27,TRBJ2-7,CASSPEPAGTLYEQYF
.,TRBV6-5,TRBJ1-1,CASSYYQTEAFF
.,TRBV6-6,TRBJ1-2,CASSYSAGAGYGYTF
.,TRBV7-2,TRBJ2-5,CASSLAPGQETQYF
TRBD2,TRBV19,TRBJ2-2,CASIRLAGGTNTGELFF
.,TRBV14,TRBJ2-1,CASRLTGRESSYNEQFF
TRBD1,TRBV19,TRBJ2-5,CASRLTGGAGETQYF
TRBD2,TRBV9,TRBJ2-3,CASSVLAGATSTDTQYF
TRBD1,TRBV29-1,TRBJ1-1,CSVDKGQGNTEAFF
.,TRBV12-1,TRBJ2-7,CASSRGRLPSYEQYF
TRBD1,TRBV7-2,TRBJ2-1,CASSFDRGRYEQFF
.,TRBV21-1,TRBJ2-1,CASSKKTGANEQFF
TRBD2,TRBV11-2,TRBJ2-2,CASRPPGTSGGTGELFF
.,TRBV10-3,TRBJ2-7,CAISRSMFHEQYF